This TCR beta chain was obtained from a study of shared clonotypes between healthy human individuals. Study-level information: Plates per donor: three CD4 naive, three CD4 memory, two CD8 naive, one CD8 memory.

All donors were Caucasian adults living in Nashville, Tennessee. The study separated CD4+ cells into CD45RA+ naive and CD45RA-negative memory subsets. For sorted subsets, roughly 200 ng DNA per replicate equaled 33,000 or so T cell genomes. Profiling relied on immunoSEQ multiplex PCR, and the TCRdb table lists in-frame clones only, not all of them. The profile shows about 960,000 clones, over 60% of them singletons. V shed 3 bases, J shed 0 bases, and the junction held 3 bases outside the gene matches. Germline V gives CDR1 GTSNPN, CDR2 SVGIG (reference sequence). This CDR3 comprises 14 residues. This chain links TRBV30 with TRBJ2-3; 7 nucleotides align to TRBD1. This clonotype was obtained from a man younger than 35 in good health. The sequencing input was memory CD4+ T cells sorted from blood. Subset specified: CD45RA-negative fraction. The CDR3 spells CAWRTGLSTDTQYF. Here the CDR3 DNA reads TGTGCCTGGAGGACAGGGCTGAGCACAGATACGCAGTATTTT.